Shown below are 23 T cell receptor beta chains from a single sample sequenced in a study of blood T cell repertoires in COVID-19. Clones were read by immunoSEQ multiplex PCR, and TCRdb kept only the in-frame ones, dropping some. The data contain approximately 180,000 clones, about 90% of them seen just once; the ten biggest clones take up 20% to 25%. The specimen sequenced was peripheral blood. These receptors were collected from a man in his sixties with active or convalescent COVID-19.

This clone has a handful of counts. J is TRBJ2-2 and V is TRBV3-1 (or the pseudogene TRBV3-2), with TRBD1 matching 7 bases. The CDR3 has 15 amino acids. The V segment lost 0 bases and the J segment 7 bases; nucleotides outside the gene matches: 5. Germline assignment: CDR1 LGHDT and CDR2 YNNKEL (reference sequence). CDR3 in amino acids: CASSQDKGGHGELFF. In DNA, the CDR3 is TGTGCCAGCAGCCAAGATAAAGGGGGCCACGGGGAGCTGTTTTTT.

The V call is TRBV19, the J call TRBJ2-1, with D possibly matching TRBD1 (6 bases). V lost 6 bases and J 4 bases, leaving 16 bases between the germline ends. Germline V CDR1 and CDR2: LNHDA, SQIVND (reference sequence). The CDR3 consists of 15 residues. The CDR3 reads CASSGPAGVYNEQFF. For the CDR3, the DNA is TGTGCCAGTAGCGGGCCCGCAGGGGTGTACAATGAGCAGTTCTTC.

The V and J genes are TRBV18 and TRBJ1-1, with unresolved D. Between the trimmed V and J ends, which lost 3 bases and 4 bases, there was a span of 15 bases. This CDR3 has 15 residues. The germline CDR1 and CDR2 sequences are KGHSH and LQKENI. CDR3 region: CASSPDLGRGTEAFF. The DNA for the CDR3 is TGTGCCAGCTCACCTGACCTCGGCCGCGGCACTGAAGCTTTCTTT.

The chain is built from TRBV19 and TRBJ2-3; D gene unclear. V dropped 5 bases and J dropped 1 base, with 4 bases sitting between them. The CDR3 spans 12 residues. Per the germline V gene, CDR1 is LNHDA and CDR2 is SQIVND (reference sequence). Here the CDR3 reads CASSSGTDTQYF. The CDR3 DNA sequence: TGTGCCAGTAGTTCTGGCACAGATACGCAGTATTTT.

The chain links TRBV6-7 to TRBJ2-7; 13 positions match TRBD2. TRBV6-7 is noted as an ORF with a role that remains uncertain. J was trimmed by 0 bases and V by 6 bases; bases with no gene match: 14. The CDR3 has 19 residues. The CDR3 coding sequence is TGTGCCAGCAGGGCTCGGGACCTCGGGACTAGCGGGGCCTCCTACGAGCAGTACTTC. It translates to CASRARDLGTSGASYEQYF.

The chain employs TRBV19 and TRBJ1-5; the D is unclear. There are 14 residues in the CDR3. The V end lost 5 bases, the J end lost 2 bases, and 10 bases lay between the germline ends. CDR1 is LNHDA, CDR2 SQIVND, per germline (reference sequence). The chain's CDR3 is CASSLSEGNQPQHF. The CDR3 DNA is TGTGCCAGTAGTCTCAGTGAGGGCAATCAGCCCCAGCATTTT.

CDR3 protein: CASSYRNRETQYF. CDR3 nucleotide sequence: TGTGCCAGCAGTTACAGGAACCGGGAGACCCAGTACTTC. The chain links TRBV2 to TRBJ2-5; tentatively, D is TRBD1 (5 bases). The germline gives CDR1 SNHLY, CDR2 FYNNEI. The CDR3 runs to 13 residues. Trimming took off 5 bases at V and 5 bases at J, with 12 bases between the two ends.

J is TRBJ1-5 and V is TRBV18; no clear D. The length of the CDR3 is 14 residues. Per germline, CDR1 KGHSH and CDR2 LQKENI. V shed 1 base and J shed 0 bases, with 4 bases lying between them. The CDR3 DNA is TGTGCCAGCTCACCACGTAATAGCAATCAGCCCCAGCATTTT. It is translated as CASSPRNSNQPQHF.

The chain joins TRBV2 to TRBJ2-2; D unclear. This CDR3 is built from 13 residues. V was pared by 6 bases and J by 4 bases, with 9 bases between. Germline V lookup: CDR1 SNHLY, CDR2 FYNNEI. CDR3 in amino acids: CASRQELTGELFF. The DNA of the CDR3 is TGTGCCAGCAGGCAGGAACTCACCGGGGAGCTGTTTTTT.

Remarks on this clone: Other DNA sequences in this specimen translate into the identical CDR3. The gene calls are TRBV29-1 and TRBJ2-3; tentatively, D is TRBD1 (5 bases). Germline V gene sequence: CDR1 SQVTM, CDR2 ANQGSEA. Trimming cost V 4 bases and J 1 base, with 6 bases left between them. The CDR3 is made up of 12 amino acids. The CDR3 coding sequence is TGCAGCGTTGTACAGGGCACAGATACGCAGTATTTT. It encodes CSVVQGTDTQYF.

V usage is TRBV2 and J usage is TRBJ1-6; TRBD1 matches at 11 bases. The CDR3 is 16 amino acids. Trimming at V came to 4 bases and at J to 7 bases, leaving 6 bases not matched to a gene. CDR1 is SNHLY, CDR2 FYNNEI, per germline. CDR3 amino acids: CASSGRTGGSNSPLHF. Written as DNA, the CDR3 is TGTGCCAGCAGTGGACGGACAGGGGGCTCAAATTCACCCCTCCACTTT.

The J gene is TRBJ2-7, the V gene TRBV7-8, with D unclear. This CDR3 has 15 amino acids. Germline CDR1 is SGHVS and CDR2 is FQNEAQ. V lost 1 base, J lost 7 bases, and 17 bases lay in between. CDR3 residues: CASSLGLHEAWEQYF. The CDR3 bases are TGTGCCAGCAGCTTAGGTCTCCATGAAGCTTGGGAGCAGTACTTC.

The chain combines TRBV6-1 with TRBJ1-2; D possibly corresponds to TRBD1 (5 bases). CDR3 length: 12 residues. Germline CDR1 and CDR2: MNHNS and SASEGT. V dropped 2 bases and J dropped 6 bases, with 7 bases sitting between them. The CDR3 is CASSESGDGYTF. In DNA form, the CDR3 reads TGTGCCAGCAGTGAATCGGGGGATGGCTACACCTTC.

The rearrangement joins TRBV7-9 to TRBJ1-1; TRBD1 is a possible D gene (5 bases). V shed 3 bases and J shed 2 bases, with 7 bases lying between them. CDR3 length: 13 amino acids. The germline V gene encodes CDR1 SEHNR and CDR2 FQNEAQ (reference sequence). In nucleotides, the CDR3 is TGTGCCAGCAGCTTTCAGGGAAACACTGAAGCTTTCTTT. It encodes CASSFQGNTEAFF.

The chain couples TRBV5-1 to TRBJ2-3, with D perhaps matching TRBD2 (6 bases). V lost 5 bases to trimming and J lost 1 base, with 8 bases between them. From germline, CDR1 is SGHRS and CDR2 YFSETQ. The length of the CDR3 is 13 residues. The DNA of the CDR3 is TGCGCCAGCAGGTCTAGCGGCACAGATACGCAGTATTTT. Residues: CASRSSGTDTQYF. Together with reference TRBV5-1 and TRBJ2-3, the CDR3 gives the full variable domain: KAGVTQTPRYLIKTRGQQVTLSCSPISGHRSVSWYQQTPGQGLQFLFEYFSETQRNKGNFPGRFSGRQFSNSRSEMNVSTLELGDSALYLCASRSSGTDTQYFGPGTRLTVL.

The chain is built from TRBV9 and TRBJ1-2; D unclear. The CDR3 consists of 15 residues. The V and J ends lost 0 bases and 7 bases respectively, with 16 bases between them. Germline-derived CDR1 and CDR2 are SGDLS and YYNGEE. The CDR3: CASSVAGREGGGYTF. The CDR3 nucleotides are TGTGCCAGCAGCGTAGCTGGGAGGGAAGGCGGTGGCTACACCTTC.

This rearrangement joins TRBV7-9 to TRBJ2-1; possible D gene TRBD2, 6 bases. The germline V gene has CDR1 SEHNR and CDR2 FQNEAQ (reference sequence). The V gene lost 6 bases and the J gene lost 5 bases, with 11 bases spanning the gap. The CDR3 is 13 amino acids. The CDR3 loop is CASSRGVNNEQFF. CDR3 DNA: TGTGCCAGCAGTCGCGGGGTCAACAATGAGCAGTTCTTC.

V gene TRBV10-3 combines with J gene TRBJ2-7; TRBD2 matches 11 bases. Trimming removed 4 bases from V and 0 bases from J; junction bases left unmatched: 5. The CDR3 is made up of 16 amino acids. Per germline, CDR1 ENHRY and CDR2 SYGVKD. The DNA of the CDR3 is TGTGCCATCAGTGCTAGCGGGGGGACCTTCTCCTACGAGCAGTACTTC. This sequence encodes CAISASGGTFSYEQYF.

The chain is built from TRBV7-9 and TRBJ1-2; D gene ambiguous. The CDR3 covers 15 residues. Per the germline V gene, CDR1 is SEHNR and CDR2 is FQNEAQ (reference sequence). Trimming cost V 1 base and J 6 bases, with 15 bases left between them. CDR3 sequence reads: CASSLVYEGADGYTF. CDR3 DNA: TGTGCCAGCAGCTTAGTGTACGAGGGAGCGGATGGCTACACCTTC.

The chain uses TRBV6-1 and TRBJ1-2; D remains unclear. From germline, CDR1 is MNHNS and CDR2 SASEGT. V was clipped by 2 bases and J by 1 base, with 11 bases between them. CDR3 length equals 15 residues. CDR3 coding DNA: TGTGCCAGCAGTGAAATTCTGAGGGTTAACTATGGCTACACCTTC. Protein product: CASSEILRVNYGYTF.

This clone was recorded only once. The chain combines TRBV7-8 with TRBJ1-5, with 7 positions matching TRBD1. Per germline, CDR1 SGHVS and CDR2 FQNEAQ. The CDR3 is made up of 15 amino acids. V trimming: 6 bases; J trimming: 3 bases; junction bases outside the gene matches: 8. The CDR3 coding sequence is TGTGCCAGCAGTTGGGACAGAAGCCTCAATCAGCCCCAGCATTTT. This gives the protein CASSWDRSLNQPQHF.

CDR3 bases: TGTGCCAGTAAGCGCAGGGCCCAGGGTGGCTACACCTTC. It codes for CASKRRAQGGYTF. This chain uses TRBV19 with TRBJ1-2, with D possibly matching TRBD1 (5 bases). Germline CDR1 reads LNHDA; CDR2 reads SQIVND (reference sequence). Trimming left V 7 bases short and J 7 bases short, with 16 bases between. The CDR3 covers 13 residues.

The gene calls are TRBV7-2 and TRBJ2-1; 7 bases fit TRBD2. Trimming removed 2 bases from V and 7 bases from J; junction bases left unmatched: 8. The CDR3 spans 15 residues. Germline values: CDR1 SGHTA, CDR2 FQGNSA. In DNA, the CDR3 is TGTGCCAGCAGCTTAACCGGGACTATAGGGAATGAGCAGTTCTTC. Protein sequence: CASSLTGTIGNEQFF.